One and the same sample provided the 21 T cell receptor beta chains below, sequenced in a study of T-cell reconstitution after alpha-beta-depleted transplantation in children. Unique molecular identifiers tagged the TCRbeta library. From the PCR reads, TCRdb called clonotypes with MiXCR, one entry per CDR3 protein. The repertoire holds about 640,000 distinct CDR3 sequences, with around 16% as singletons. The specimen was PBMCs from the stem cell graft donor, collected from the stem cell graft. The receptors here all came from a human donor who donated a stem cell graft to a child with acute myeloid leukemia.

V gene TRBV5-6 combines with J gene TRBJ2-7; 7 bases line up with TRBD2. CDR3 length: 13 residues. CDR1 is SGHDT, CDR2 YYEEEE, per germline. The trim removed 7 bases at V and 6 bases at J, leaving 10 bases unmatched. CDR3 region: CASALGGSGEQYF. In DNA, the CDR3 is TGTGCCAGCGCCTTGGGGGGGTCCGGCGAGCAGTACTTC.

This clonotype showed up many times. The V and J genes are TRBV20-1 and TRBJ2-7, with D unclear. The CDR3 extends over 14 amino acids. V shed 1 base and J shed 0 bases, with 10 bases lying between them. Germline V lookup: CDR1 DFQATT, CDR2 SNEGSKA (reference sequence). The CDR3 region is CSARGTPSSYEQYV. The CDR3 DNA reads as TGCAGTGCTAGAGGTACACCGAGCTCCTACGAGCAGTACGTC.

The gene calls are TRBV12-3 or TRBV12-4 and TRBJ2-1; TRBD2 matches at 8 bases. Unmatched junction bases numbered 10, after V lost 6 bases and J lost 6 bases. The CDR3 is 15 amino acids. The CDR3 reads CASSRSTGGSNEQFF. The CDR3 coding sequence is TGTGCCAGCAGCCGCTCCACGGGAGGGTCCAATGAGCAGTTCTTC.

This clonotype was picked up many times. In DNA, the CDR3 is TGTGCCAGCAGCTTGGGAGCGGGGGGTCACAATGAGCAGTTCTTC. Protein product: CASSLGAGGHNEQFF. The J gene is TRBJ2-1, the V gene TRBV7-9; 9 bases agree with TRBD2. Germline CDR1 SEHNR, CDR2 FQNEAQ (reference sequence). With V trimmed by 3 bases and J by 5 bases, 5 bases remained unmatched. The CDR3 extends over 15 amino acids.

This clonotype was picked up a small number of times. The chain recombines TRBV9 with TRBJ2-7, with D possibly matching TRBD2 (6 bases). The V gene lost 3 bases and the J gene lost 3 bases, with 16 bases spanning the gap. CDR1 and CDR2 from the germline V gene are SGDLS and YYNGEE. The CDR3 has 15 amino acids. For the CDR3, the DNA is TGTGCCAGCAGCGCCGAGGACTATACAAGCTACGAGCAGTACTTC. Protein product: CASSAEDYTSYEQYF. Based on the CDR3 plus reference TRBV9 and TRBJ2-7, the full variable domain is DSGVTQTPKHLITATGQRVTLRCSPRSGDLSVYWYQQSLDQGLQFLIQYYNGEERAKGNILERFSAQQFPDLHSELNLSSLELGDSALYFCASSAEDYTSYEQYFGPGTRLTVT.

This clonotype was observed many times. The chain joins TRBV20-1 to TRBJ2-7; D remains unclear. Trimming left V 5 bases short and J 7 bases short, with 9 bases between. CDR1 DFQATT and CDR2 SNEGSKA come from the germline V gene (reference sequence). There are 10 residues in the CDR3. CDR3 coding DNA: TGCAGTGCTGCCCACCGGGAGCAGTACTTC. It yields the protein CSAAHREQYF.

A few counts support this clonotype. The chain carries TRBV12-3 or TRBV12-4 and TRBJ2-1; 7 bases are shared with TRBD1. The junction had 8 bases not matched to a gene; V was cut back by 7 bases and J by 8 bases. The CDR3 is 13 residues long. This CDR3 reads CASNNRGRDEQFF. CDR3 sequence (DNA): TGTGCCAGCAACAACAGGGGAAGGGATGAGCAGTTCTTC.

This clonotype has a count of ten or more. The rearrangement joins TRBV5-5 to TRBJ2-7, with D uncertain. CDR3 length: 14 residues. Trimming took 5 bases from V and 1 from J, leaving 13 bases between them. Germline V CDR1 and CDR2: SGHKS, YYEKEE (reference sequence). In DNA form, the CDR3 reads TGTGCCAGCAGAGTTGACCATGTGTCCTACGAGCAGTACTTC. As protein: CASRVDHVSYEQYF.

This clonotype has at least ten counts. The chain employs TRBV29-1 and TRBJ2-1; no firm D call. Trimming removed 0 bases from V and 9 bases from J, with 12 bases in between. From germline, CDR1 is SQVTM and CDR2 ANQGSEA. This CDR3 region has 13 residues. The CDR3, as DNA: TGCAGCGTTGAAGAGAGCCCTATCGGTGAGCAGTTCTTC. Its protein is CSVEESPIGEQFF.

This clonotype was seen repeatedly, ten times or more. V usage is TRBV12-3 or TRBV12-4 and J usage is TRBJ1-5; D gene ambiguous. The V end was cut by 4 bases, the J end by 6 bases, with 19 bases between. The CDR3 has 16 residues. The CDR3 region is CASSSQSFRSSQPQHF. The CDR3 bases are TGTGCCAGCAGTTCCCAATCGTTCAGGTCTAGTCAGCCCCAGCATTTT.

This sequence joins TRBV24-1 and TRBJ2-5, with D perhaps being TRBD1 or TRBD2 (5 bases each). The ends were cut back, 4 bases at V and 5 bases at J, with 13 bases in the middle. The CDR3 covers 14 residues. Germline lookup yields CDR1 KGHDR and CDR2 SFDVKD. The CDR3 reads CATSDEGPRETQYF. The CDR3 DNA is TGTGCCACCAGTGACGAGGGACCGCGGGAGACCCAGTACTTC.

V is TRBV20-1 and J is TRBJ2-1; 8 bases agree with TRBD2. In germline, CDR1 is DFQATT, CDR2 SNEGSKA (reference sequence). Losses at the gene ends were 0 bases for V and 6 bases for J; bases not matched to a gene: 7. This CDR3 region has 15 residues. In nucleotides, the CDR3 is TGCAGTGCTAGAGATCCTAGCGGGCGAGCCAATGAGCAGTTCTTC. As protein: CSARDPSGRANEQFF.

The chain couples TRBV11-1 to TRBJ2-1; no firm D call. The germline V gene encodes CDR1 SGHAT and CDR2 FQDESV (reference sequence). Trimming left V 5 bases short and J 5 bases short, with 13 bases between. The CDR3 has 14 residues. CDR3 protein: CASSLYGSNNEQFF. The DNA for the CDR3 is TGTGCCAGCAGCCTATACGGCTCTAACAATGAGCAGTTCTTC.

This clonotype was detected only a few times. This CDR3 is CASSLLARVDEQFF. The CDR3 DNA sequence: TGTGCCAGCAGCTTACTTGCCAGGGTCGATGAGCAGTTCTTC. This sequence joins TRBV7-2 and TRBJ2-1; weak D call: TRBD1 (5 bases). The V gene's germline CDR1 is SGHTA and CDR2 FQGNSA. V dropped 2 bases and J dropped 8 bases, with 13 bases sitting between them. The CDR3 has 14 amino acids.

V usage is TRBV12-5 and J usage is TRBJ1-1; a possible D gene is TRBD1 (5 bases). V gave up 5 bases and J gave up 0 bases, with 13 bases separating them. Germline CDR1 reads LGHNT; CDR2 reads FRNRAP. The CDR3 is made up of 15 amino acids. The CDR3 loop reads CASGPAGHMNTEAFF. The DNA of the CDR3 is TGTGCTAGTGGTCCGGCAGGGCACATGAACACTGAAGCTTTCTTT.

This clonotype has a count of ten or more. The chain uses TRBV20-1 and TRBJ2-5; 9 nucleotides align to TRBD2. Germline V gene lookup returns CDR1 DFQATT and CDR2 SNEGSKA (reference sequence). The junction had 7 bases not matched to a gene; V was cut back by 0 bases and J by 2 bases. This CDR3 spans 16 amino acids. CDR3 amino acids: CSARDSGAGGQETQYF. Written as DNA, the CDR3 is TGCAGTGCTAGAGACTCGGGAGCGGGGGGACAAGAGACCCAGTACTTC.

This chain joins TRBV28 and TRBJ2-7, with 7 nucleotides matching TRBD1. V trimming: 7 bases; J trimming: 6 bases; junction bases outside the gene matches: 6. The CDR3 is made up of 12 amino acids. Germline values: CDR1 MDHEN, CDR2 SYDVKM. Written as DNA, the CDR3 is TGTGCCAGCAAGGGGGCAGGATCCGAGCAGTACGTC. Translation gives CASKGAGSEQYV.

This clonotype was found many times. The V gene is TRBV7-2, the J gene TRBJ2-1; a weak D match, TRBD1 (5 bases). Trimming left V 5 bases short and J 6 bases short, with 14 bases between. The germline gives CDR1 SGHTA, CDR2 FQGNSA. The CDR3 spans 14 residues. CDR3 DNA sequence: TGTGCCAGCAGCCTCCGGACACTACTCAATGAGCAGTTCTTC. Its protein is CASSLRTLLNEQFF.

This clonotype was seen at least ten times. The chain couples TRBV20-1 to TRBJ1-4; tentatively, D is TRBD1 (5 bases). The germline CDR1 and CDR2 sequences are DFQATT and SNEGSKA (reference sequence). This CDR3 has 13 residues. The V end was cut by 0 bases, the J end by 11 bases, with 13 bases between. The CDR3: CSARETDLKKLFF. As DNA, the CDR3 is TGCAGTGCTAGAGAGACAGATTTGAAGAAACTGTTTTTT.

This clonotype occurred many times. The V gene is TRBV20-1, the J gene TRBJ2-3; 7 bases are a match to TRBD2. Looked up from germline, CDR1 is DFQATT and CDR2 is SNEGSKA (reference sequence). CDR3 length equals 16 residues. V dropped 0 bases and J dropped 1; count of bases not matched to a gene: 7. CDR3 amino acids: CSARDAVAGGTDTQYF. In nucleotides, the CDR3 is TGCAGTGCTAGAGATGCGGTGGCGGGGGGCACAGATACGCAGTATTTT.

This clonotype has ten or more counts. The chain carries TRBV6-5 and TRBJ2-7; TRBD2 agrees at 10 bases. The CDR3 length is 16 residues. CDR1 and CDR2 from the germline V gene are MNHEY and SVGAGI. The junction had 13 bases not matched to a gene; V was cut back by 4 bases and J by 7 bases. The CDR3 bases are TGTGCCAGCAGTTTCCCCCAGCGGGGGGGCCCTAGGGAGCAGTACTTC. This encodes CASSFPQRGGPREQYF.